The T cell receptor (beta chain) under discussion was sequenced for a study of blood T cell repertoires in COVID-19. The wider study: Sites across the United States, Italy and Spain contributed samples from acute and convalescent COVID-19. From T cells, B-cell-depleted T cells, or PBMCs came the material, which was cDNA or gDNA.

The CDR3 sequence is 13 residues long. Germline V lookup: CDR1 SSHAT, CDR2 FNYEAQ (reference sequence). Deletions cut 2 bases from V and 10 bases from J, with 12 bases between. Per the study methods: Quantification of nucleated cells was approximated via reference gene primer amplification. The protocol was immunoSEQ multiplex PCR, while the TCRdb copy is restricted to in-frame clones and leaves out a portion. From that table come the V and J calls and clone size; the DNA was used to work out D and trimming. The sample shows around 180,000 clones, roughly 81% of them seen only once. Seattle participants joined during active infection and were tracked over time.

This sequence was found in an elderly woman with COVID-19, enrolled during active disease. Sequencing input: peripheral blood. The chain has TRBV7-7 and TRBJ2-1, with no clear D. As DNA, the CDR3 is TGTGCCAGCAGCTTAAACGGTCGTCTCGAGCAGTTCTTC. Protein product: CASSLNGRLEQFF.